What follows describes a single TCR beta chain. No antigen is known for it. The sample contains more than one DNA sequence encoding this CDR3. The entry originates in a study of cytomegalovirus exposure and HLA in healthy donors. Study background: As an earlier analysis found, around 170 million T cells yielded approximately 100 million unique TCR beta sequences.

Germline assignment: CDR1 MDHEN and CDR2 SYDVKM. Trimming removed 7 bases at V and 2 bases at J, with 12 bases between. The CDR3 has 13 residues. The primer mix had 60 Vbeta and 13 Jbeta primers. The repertoire was sequenced with immunoSEQ multiplex PCR; TCRdb's copy has only in-frame clones and lacks some. The sample lists approximately 100,000 clones, 75% occurring once. Findings of the study overall: Overall, some 160 TCR beta chains were annotated as cytomegalovirus-associated.

The chain carries TRBV28 and TRBJ2-7; possible D gene TRBD1, 6 bases. This TCR was sampled from a man aged 50 to 59 in good health and CMV-seronegative. Source material: PBMCs. In DNA, the CDR3 is TGTGCCAGCAAACGTACAGGGACCTACGAGCAGTACTTC. This codes for CASKRTGTYEQYF.